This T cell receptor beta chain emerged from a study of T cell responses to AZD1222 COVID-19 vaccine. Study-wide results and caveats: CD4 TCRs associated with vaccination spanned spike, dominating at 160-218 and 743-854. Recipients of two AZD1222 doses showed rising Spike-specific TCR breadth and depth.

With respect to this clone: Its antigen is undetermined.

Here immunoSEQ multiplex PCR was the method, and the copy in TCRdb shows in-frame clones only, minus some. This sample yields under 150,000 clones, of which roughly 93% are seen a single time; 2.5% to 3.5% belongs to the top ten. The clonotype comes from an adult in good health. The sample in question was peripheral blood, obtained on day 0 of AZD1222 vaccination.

DNA for the CDR3: TGTGCCAGCAGTGACCCTCAGGGGACGGGTTTTTTT. This gives the protein CASSDPQGTGFF. V is TRBV25-1 and J is TRBJ1-4; D may be TRBD1 (6 bases). The CDR3 loop spans 12 amino acids. V dropped 3 bases and J dropped 17 bases, with 16 bases sitting between them. Germline V CDR1 and CDR2: MGHDK, SYGVNS. Based on the CDR3 plus reference TRBV25-1 and TRBJ1-4, the full variable domain is EADIYQTPRYLVIGTGKKITLECSQTMGHDKMYWYQQDPGMELHLIHYSYGVNSTEKGDLSSESTVSRIRTEHFPLTLESARPSHTSQYLCASSDPQGTGFFGSGTQLSVL.